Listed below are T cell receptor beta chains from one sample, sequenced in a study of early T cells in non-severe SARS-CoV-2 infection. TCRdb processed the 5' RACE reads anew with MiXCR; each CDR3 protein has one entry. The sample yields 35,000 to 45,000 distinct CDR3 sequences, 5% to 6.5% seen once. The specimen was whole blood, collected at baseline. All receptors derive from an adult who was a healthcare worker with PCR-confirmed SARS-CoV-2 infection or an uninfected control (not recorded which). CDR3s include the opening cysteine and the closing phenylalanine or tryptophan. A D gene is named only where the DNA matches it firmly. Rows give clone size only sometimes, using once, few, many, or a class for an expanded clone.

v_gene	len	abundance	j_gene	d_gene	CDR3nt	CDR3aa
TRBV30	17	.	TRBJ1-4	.	TGTGCCTGGAGTGCCCGGCCACAGTTTGGGGCTAATGAAAAACTGTTTTTT	CAWSARPQFGANEKLFF
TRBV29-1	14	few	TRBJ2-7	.	TGCAGCGCCCTCAGGGATCCGGTGAGCTACGAGCAGTACTTC	CSALRDPVSYEQYF
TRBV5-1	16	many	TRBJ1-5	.	TGCGCCAGCAGCCCAGGGACGGCTTATAGCAATCAGCCCCAGCATTTT	CASSPGTAYSNQPQHF
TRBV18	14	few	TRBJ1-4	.	TGTGCCAGCTCACTAGACCTTAAGGATGAAAAACTGTTTTTT	CASSLDLKDEKLFF
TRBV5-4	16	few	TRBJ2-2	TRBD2	TGTGCCAGCAGCGCCTGGACTAGCTATGACTTCGGGGAGCTGTTTTTT	CASSAWTSYDFGELFF
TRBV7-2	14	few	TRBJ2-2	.	TGTGCCAGCTCTCTAGAGGTGCGGGCCGGGGAGCTGTTTTTT	CASSLEVRAGELFF
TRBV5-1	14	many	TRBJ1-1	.	TGCGCCAGCAGGCGGAAGGGAGTGAACACTGAAGCTTTCTTT	CASRRKGVNTEAFF
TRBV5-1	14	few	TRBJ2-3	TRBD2	TGCGCCAGCTCGGCGGGGGGACTGGCAGATACGCAGTATTTT	CASSAGGLADTQYF
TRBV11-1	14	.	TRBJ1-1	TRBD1	TGTGCCAGCAGCTTTAGACAGGGGAACACTGAAGCTTTCTTT	CASSFRQGNTEAFF
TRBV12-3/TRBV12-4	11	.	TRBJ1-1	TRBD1	TGTGCCAGCACTACGGACAGGGAAGCTTTCTTT	CASTTDREAFF
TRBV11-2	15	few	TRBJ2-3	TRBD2	TGTGCCAGCAGCGTACGGGGGGACCTTCGAGATACGCAGTATTTT	CASSVRGDLRDTQYF
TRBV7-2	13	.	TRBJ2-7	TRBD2	TGTGCCAGCAGCTTAACTAGCGGGGACGAGCAGTACTTC	CASSLTSGDEQYF
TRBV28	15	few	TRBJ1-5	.	TGTGCCAGCAGTTCTTTCAGCGGGATCAATCAGCCCCAGCATTTT	CASSSFSGINQPQHF
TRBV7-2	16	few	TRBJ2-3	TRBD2	TGTGCCAGCCGCGTCCAATCCGCGGGGGTCGGGGATACGCAGTATTTT	CASRVQSAGVGDTQYF
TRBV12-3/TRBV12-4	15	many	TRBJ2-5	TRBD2	TGTGCCAGCAGACAAGCGGGGGGGCCTGCTGAGACCCAGTACTTC	CASRQAGGPAETQYF
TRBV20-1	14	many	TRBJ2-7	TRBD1	TGCAGTGCCATGGACAGGACAAACTCCTACGAGCAGTACTTC	CSAMDRTNSYEQYF
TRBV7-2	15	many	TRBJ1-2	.	TGTGCCAGCAGCTTAGCTCCAGCCAGCAACTATGGCTACACCTTC	CASSLAPASNYGYTF
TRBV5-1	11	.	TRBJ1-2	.	TGCGCCAGCAGCTTAGATTATGGCTACACCTTC	CASSLDYGYTF
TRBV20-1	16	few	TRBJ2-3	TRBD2	TGCAGTGCTAGTGGGCTAGCGGGGAGTCTCGCTGATACGCAGTATTTT	CSASGLAGSLADTQYF
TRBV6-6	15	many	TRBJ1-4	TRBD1	TGTGCCAGCAGTTACTCCTTCACAGGGGGGGAAAAACTGTTTTTT	CASSYSFTGGEKLFF
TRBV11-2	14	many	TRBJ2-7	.	TGTGCCAGCAGCTTAGGGGGGACCACCTACGAGCAGTACTTC	CASSLGGTTYEQYF
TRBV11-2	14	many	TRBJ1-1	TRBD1	TGTGCCAGCAGCTATACCAGACAGGGGGCAGAAGCTTTCTTT	CASSYTRQGAEAFF
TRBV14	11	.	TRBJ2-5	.	TGTGCCAGCAGCCAAGGAAAGACCCAGTACTTC	CASSQGKTQYF
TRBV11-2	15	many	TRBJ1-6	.	TGTGCCAGCAGCCCCGCCGGCTCCTATAATTCACCCCTCCACTTT	CASSPAGSYNSPLHF
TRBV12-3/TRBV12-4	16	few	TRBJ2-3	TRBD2	TGTGCCAGCACCCGACTAGCGGGGGATGCCACAGATACGCAGTATTTT	CASTRLAGDATDTQYF